This T cell receptor (beta chain) was found in a study of blood T cell repertoires in COVID-19. Clones were sequenced by immunoSEQ multiplex PCR, and TCRdb holds only the in-frame ones, with some missing. The sample records some 240,000 clones, 80% to 90% being singletons. Clinical histories supplied by participants themselves formed the basis of cohort assignment. Someone with COVID-19 had been met by exposed participants within 2 weeks before study entry. The origin of this receptor is a woman aged 40-49 years who had been exposed to COVID-19. Sequencing was performed on PBMCs or T cells enriched from blood (not recorded which).

In DNA, the CDR3 is TGTGCCAGCAGCGTAGATGCGGGGGCCACCGGGGAGCTGTTTTTT. This gives the protein CASSVDAGATGELFF. The chain recombines TRBV9 with TRBJ2-2; tentatively, D is TRBD2 (7 bases). This CDR3 contains 15 residues. V was clipped by 0 bases and J by 4 bases, with 10 bases between them. The germline CDR1 and CDR2 sequences are SGDLS and YYNGEE.